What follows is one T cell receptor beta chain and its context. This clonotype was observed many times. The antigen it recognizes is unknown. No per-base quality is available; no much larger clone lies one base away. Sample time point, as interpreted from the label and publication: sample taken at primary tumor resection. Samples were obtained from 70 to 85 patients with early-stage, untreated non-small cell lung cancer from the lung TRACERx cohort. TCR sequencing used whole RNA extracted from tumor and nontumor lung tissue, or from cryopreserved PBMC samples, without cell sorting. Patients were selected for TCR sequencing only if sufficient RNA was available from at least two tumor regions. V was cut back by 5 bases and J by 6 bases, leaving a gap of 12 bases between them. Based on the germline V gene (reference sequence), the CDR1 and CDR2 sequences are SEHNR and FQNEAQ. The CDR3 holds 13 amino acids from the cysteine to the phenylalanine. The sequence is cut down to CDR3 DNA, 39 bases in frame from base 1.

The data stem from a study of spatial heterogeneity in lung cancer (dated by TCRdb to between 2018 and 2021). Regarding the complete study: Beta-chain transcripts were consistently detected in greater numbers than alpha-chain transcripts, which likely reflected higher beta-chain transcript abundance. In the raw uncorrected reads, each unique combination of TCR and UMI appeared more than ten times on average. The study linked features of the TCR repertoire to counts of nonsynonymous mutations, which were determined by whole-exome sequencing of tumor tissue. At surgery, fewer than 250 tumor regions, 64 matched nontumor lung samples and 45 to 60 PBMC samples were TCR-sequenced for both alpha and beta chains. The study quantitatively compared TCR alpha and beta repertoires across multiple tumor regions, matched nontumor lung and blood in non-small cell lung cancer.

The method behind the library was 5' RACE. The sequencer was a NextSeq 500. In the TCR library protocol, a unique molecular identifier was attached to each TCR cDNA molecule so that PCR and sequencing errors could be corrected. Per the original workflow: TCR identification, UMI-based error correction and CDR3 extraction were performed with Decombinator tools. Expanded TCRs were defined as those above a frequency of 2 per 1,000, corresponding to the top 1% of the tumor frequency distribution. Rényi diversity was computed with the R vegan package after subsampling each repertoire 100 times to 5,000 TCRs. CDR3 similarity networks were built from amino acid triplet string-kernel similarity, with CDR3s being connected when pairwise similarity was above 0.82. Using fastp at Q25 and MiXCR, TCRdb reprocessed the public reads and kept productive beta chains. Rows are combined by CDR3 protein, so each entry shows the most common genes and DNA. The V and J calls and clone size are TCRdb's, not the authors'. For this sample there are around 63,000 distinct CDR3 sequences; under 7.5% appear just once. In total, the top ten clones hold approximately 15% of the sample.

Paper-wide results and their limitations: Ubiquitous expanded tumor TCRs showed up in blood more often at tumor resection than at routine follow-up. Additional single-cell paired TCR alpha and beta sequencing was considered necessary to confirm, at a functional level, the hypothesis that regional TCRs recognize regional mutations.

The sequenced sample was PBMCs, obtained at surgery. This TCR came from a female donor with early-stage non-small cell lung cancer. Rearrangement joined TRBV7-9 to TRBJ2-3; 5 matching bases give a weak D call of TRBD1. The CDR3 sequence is CASSPDTRDTQYF. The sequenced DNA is TGTGCCAGCAGCCCGGACACACGGGATACGCAGTATTTT.